The sequence of this TCR beta chain was determined in a study of shared clonotypes between healthy human individuals. Study observations and caveats: Shared clonotypes: 4.5% to 6% naive CD4, around 3.7% naive CD8, about 2.5% memory CD4, approximately 0.41% memory CD8. Compared with memory subsets, naive subsets generally had larger estimated richness.

Clones were read by immunoSEQ multiplex PCR, and TCRdb kept only the in-frame ones, dropping some. The sample contains around 700,000 clones, approximately 79% of which appear only once. CDR3 length equals 11 residues. V was trimmed by 10 bases and J by 5 bases, leaving 10 bases between them. Germline V gives CDR1 ENHRY, CDR2 SYGVKD. To note about this clone: Antigen unknown.

Input material: memory CD4+ T cells sorted from blood. Described subset: CD45RA-negative fraction. This sequence originates from a woman aged 25 to 39 in good health. The gene calls are TRBV10-3 and TRBJ2-3; possible D gene TRBD2, 5 bases. DNA for the CDR3: TGTGCCACCAGAGAGGGAGATACGCAGTATTTT. It translates to CATREGDTQYF.